This is a list of T cell receptor beta chains from one sample in a study of blood T cell repertoires in COVID-19. TCRdb keeps only in-frame clones here, not all; method: immunoSEQ multiplex PCR. The repertoire holds some 140,000 clones, with approximately 84% as singletons. Sample: peripheral blood. Source of these receptors: a human donor in a cohort sampled during active COVID-19. Both conserved end residues are part of each CDR3. A D gene is named only where the DNA matches it firmly. Rows give clone size only sometimes, using once, few, many, or a class for an expanded clone.

j_call: TRBJ2-4
v_call: TRBV27
d_call: TRBD1
clone_size: .
cdr3_aa: CASSFRTGGLNIQYF
cdr3_nt: TGTGCCAGCAGTTTTCGGACAGGGGGCTTGAACATTCAGTACTTC

j_call: TRBJ2-3
v_call: TRBV7-3
d_call: .
clone_size: once
cdr3_aa: CASSAGDTQYF
cdr3_nt: TGTGCCAGCAGCGCGGGAGATACGCAGTATTTT

j_call: TRBJ2-7
v_call: TRBV18
d_call: .
clone_size: .
cdr3_aa: CASSLTGVPYEQYF
cdr3_nt: TGTGCCAGCTCACTAACGGGGGTCCCCTACGAGCAGTACTTC

j_call: TRBJ1-5
v_call: TRBV12-3/TRBV12-4
d_call: .
clone_size: .
cdr3_aa: CASSRTTNQPQHF
cdr3_nt: TGTGCCAGCAGTAGGACAACCAATCAGCCCCAGCATTTT

j_call: TRBJ2-3
v_call: TRBV9
d_call: TRBD2
clone_size: .
cdr3_aa: CASSVGISGGATDTQYF
cdr3_nt: TGTGCCAGCAGCGTAGGCATTAGCGGGGGGGCCACAGATACGCAGTATTTT

j_call: TRBJ1-4
v_call: TRBV6-6
d_call: .
clone_size: .
cdr3_aa: CATDGSGSEKLFF
cdr3_nt: TGTGCCACCGACGGCAGCGGGAGTGAAAAACTGTTTTTT

j_call: TRBJ2-2
v_call: TRBV21-1
d_call: .
clone_size: .
cdr3_aa: CASSKCDRSNTGELFF
cdr3_nt: TGTGCCAGCAGCAAATGCGACAGGTCGAACACCGGGGAGCTGTTTTTT

j_call: TRBJ1-5
v_call: TRBV6-2/TRBV6-3
d_call: .
clone_size: few
cdr3_aa: CASSFYSSNQPQHF
cdr3_nt: TGTGCCAGCAGTTTTTACAGCTCCAATCAGCCCCAGCATTTT

j_call: TRBJ1-3
v_call: TRBV18
d_call: .
clone_size: .
cdr3_aa: CASAGQLHNSGNTIYF
cdr3_nt: TGTGCCAGCGCTGGACAGCTGCACAACTCTGGAAACACCATATATTTT

j_call: TRBJ1-1
v_call: TRBV7-8
d_call: .
clone_size: .
cdr3_aa: CASSPGVMNTEAFF
cdr3_nt: TGTGCCAGCAGCCCAGGGGTGATGAACACTGAAGCTTTCTTT

j_call: TRBJ2-2
v_call: TRBV9
d_call: .
clone_size: few
cdr3_aa: CASSATGSTGELFF
cdr3_nt: TGTGCCAGCAGCGCCACAGGGAGCACCGGGGAGCTGTTTTTT

j_call: TRBJ2-6
v_call: TRBV5-1
d_call: .
clone_size: .
cdr3_aa: CASRQPGANVLTF
cdr3_nt: TGCGCCAGCCGACAGCCTGGGGCCAACGTCCTGACTTTC

j_call: TRBJ1-2
v_call: TRBV7-9
d_call: TRBD1
clone_size: few
cdr3_aa: CASSLAAGGQPNSYTF
cdr3_nt: TGTGCCAGCAGCTTAGCGGCCGGGGGACAGCCCAATAGCTACACCTTC

j_call: TRBJ1-4
v_call: TRBV30
d_call: .
clone_size: few
cdr3_aa: CASYPGPTNEKLFF
cdr3_nt: TGTGCCTCCTATCCAGGCCCAACTAATGAAAAACTGTTTTTT

j_call: TRBJ2-7
v_call: TRBV21-1
d_call: .
clone_size: .
cdr3_aa: CASRMREGEQYF
cdr3_nt: TGTGCCAGCAGAATGAGGGAGGGCGAGCAGTACTTC

j_call: TRBJ2-4
v_call: TRBV7-2
d_call: TRBD2
clone_size: .
cdr3_aa: CASSHGLALAKNIQYF
cdr3_nt: TGTGCCAGCAGCCACGGACTAGCGTTAGCCAAAAACATTCAGTACTTC

j_call: TRBJ2-7
v_call: TRBV28
d_call: .
clone_size: .
cdr3_aa: CASSLNRVNEQYF
cdr3_nt: TGTGCCAGCAGTTTAAACAGGGTAAACGAGCAGTACTTC

j_call: TRBJ1-5
v_call: TRBV19
d_call: .
clone_size: .
cdr3_aa: CASSTPESNQPQHF
cdr3_nt: TGTGCCAGTAGTACCCCTGAGAGCAATCAGCCCCAGCATTTT

j_call: TRBJ2-1
v_call: TRBV4-2
d_call: TRBD2
clone_size: .
cdr3_aa: CASSRGGGLGTDNEQFF
cdr3_nt: TGTGCCAGCAGCCGAGGGGGGGGACTAGGTACTGACAATGAGCAGTTCTTC

j_call: TRBJ1-6
v_call: TRBV5-1
d_call: TRBD1
clone_size: many
cdr3_aa: CASTRDSPGNSPLHF
cdr3_nt: TGCGCCAGCACCCGGGACAGCCCAGGCAATTCACCCCTCCACTTT